Given below is one T cell receptor (beta chain) in context. Its specificity is unknown. The assay was immunoSEQ multiplex PCR, and TCRdb's table has in-frame clones only and misses some. The sample includes 55,000 to 80,000 clones, roughly 80% of them seen just once. This CDR3 spans 17 amino acids. V shed 5 bases, J shed 2 bases, and the junction held 13 bases outside the gene matches. Germline loops: CDR1 SGHNT, CDR2 YENEEA. This entry comes from a study of OX40 agonist ivuxolimab in advanced cancers. Study at large: In this cohort, patients received ivuxolimab, an agonistic anti-OX40 (CD134) antibody. Patients in the trial were receiving intravenous ivuxolimab every 2 weeks, at doses of 0.01 to 10 mg/kg. Study-wide results and limits: Among the nonresponders, some also had low normalized T-cell clonal expansion. With doses of 0.1 to 3.0 mg/kg, CD4+ and CD8+ blood T cells had undergone clonal expansion by week 6.

This chain connects TRBV11-3 to TRBJ2-7, with TRBD2 matching 9 bases. The sample was CD4+ or CD8+ T cells sorted from blood, taken in a trial of the OX40 agonist ivuxolimab. This clonotype was sampled from an adult with an advanced solid tumor such as melanoma, head and neck, liver or kidney cancer. CDR3 DNA: TGTGCCAGCAGCCCGTATGATAGCGGGGGAAAGGCCTACGAGCAGTACTTC. This encodes CASSPYDSGGKAYEQYF.